This TCR beta chain was retrieved from a study of blood T cell repertoires in COVID-19 (dated by TCRdb to about 2020). Some background on the complete study: Samples from collaborators originated in the United States, Italy and Spain and spanned both the acute and convalescent phases of COVID-19. The prospective study material was composed of cDNA or gDNA derived from T cells, B-cell-depleted T cells, or PBMCs. The dataset comprised deeply sampled blood TCRbeta repertoires from subjects exposed to, actively infected with, or recovered from COVID-19. The repertoires were released in a freely available public database meant as a resource for research on the immune response to SARS-CoV-2. The samples were drawn from the first 160 participants of the ongoing ImmuneRACE study and from 1,254 subjects provided by 6 global collaborators. Sample metadata almost always included a de-identified subject ID, COVID-19 status, age in years and sex. Where available, HLA class I and class II types were taken from metadata supplied by the sample provider and were not determined by assay-based typing. General findings and caveats noted by the study authors: Clinical and demographic metadata were provided uncurated, with the amount varying by source and participant.

Regarding this clone: The specificity of this receptor is unknown. No qualities accompany the bases; no much larger clone lies one base away.

The immunoSEQ Assay, a bias-controlled multiplex PCR, was used to amplify TCRbeta CDR3 regions from genomic DNA. The original methods were these. The number of nucleated cells in each sample was estimated by amplification of reference gene primers within the assay. Sequence reads were collapsed and filtered to measure the absolute abundance of every unique TCRbeta CDR3 rearrangement. Productive Simpson clonality was computed per sample as the square root of Simpson's diversity index over productive rearrangements. TCRdb limited this immuneACCESS table to in-frame rearrangements with V and J called. A share of clones is missing; checked studies link under half to unresolved V genes, and the rest is unexplained. V and J calls and clone size follow that table, whereas D and trimming were derived from the DNA. A total of about 21,000 clones appear in this sample, approximately 90% of them only once. The ten largest clones capture 6% to 9% of the sample.

Each collaborating institution followed its own protocols to collect whole blood in K2EDTA tubes. For TCRbeta analysis, collaborator samples were shipped as frozen whole blood, as isolated PBMCs, or as DNA extracted from either sample type. Sequenced: peripheral blood. The sequence came from a human donor with active COVID-19. The donor label of this sample is uncertain.

Read as DNA, the sequence is TGTGTTTGGTCCGGGGGAGATACGCAGTATTTT. This translates into CVWSGGDTQYF. Here the chain combines TRBV12-5 and TRBJ2-3, with TRBD2 perhaps the D gene, on 6 matching bases. Including cysteine and phenylalanine, the CDR3 has 11 amino acids. Just CDR3 DNA is preserved here, 33 bases in frame from base 1. CDR1 is given as LGHNT and CDR2 as FRNRAP, both from the germline V gene.